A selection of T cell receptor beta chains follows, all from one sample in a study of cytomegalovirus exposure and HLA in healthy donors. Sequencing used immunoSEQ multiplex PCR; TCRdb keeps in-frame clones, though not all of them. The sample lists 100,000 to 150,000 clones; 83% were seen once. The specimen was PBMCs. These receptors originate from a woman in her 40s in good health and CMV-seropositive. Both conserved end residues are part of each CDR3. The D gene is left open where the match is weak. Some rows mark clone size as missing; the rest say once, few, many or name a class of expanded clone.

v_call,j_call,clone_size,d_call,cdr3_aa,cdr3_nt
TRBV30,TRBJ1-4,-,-,CAWSVKGVNEKLFF,TGTGCCTGGAGTGTGAAGGGGGTTAATGAAAAACTGTTTTTT
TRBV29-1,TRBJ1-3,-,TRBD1,CSVGAQGENTIYF,TGCAGCGTTGGGGCACAGGGGGAAAACACCATATATTTT
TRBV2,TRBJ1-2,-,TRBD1,CASSDAGGSINYGYTF,TGTGCCAGCAGTGATGCAGGGGGCTCTATTAACTATGGCTACACCTTC
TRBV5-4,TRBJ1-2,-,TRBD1,CASSLEAGGPQGYGYTF,TGTGCCAGCAGCTTGGAGGCAGGGGGGCCCCAAGGGTATGGCTACACCTTC
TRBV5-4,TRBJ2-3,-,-,CASSLEGHSTDTQYF,TGTGCCAGCAGCTTGGAGGGGCACAGCACAGATACGCAGTATTTT
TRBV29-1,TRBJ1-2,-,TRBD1,CSVLDREVYGYTF,TGCAGCGTCCTGGACAGGGAGGTCTATGGCTACACCTTC
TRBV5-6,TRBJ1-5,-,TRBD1,CASSSTGANNQPQHF,TGTGCCAGCAGCTCGACAGGGGCCAACAATCAGCCCCAGCATTTT
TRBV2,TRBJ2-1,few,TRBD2,CASAREGLNEQFF,TGTGCCAGTGCGCGGGAGGGCCTTAATGAGCAGTTCTTC
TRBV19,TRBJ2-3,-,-,CASSLADSTDTQYF,TGTGCCAGTAGTCTGGCGGATAGCACAGATACGCAGTATTTT
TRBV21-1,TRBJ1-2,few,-,CASSKGGGQDSYGYTF,TGTGCCAGCAGCAAAGGAGGGGGACAGGATAGCTATGGCTACACCTTC
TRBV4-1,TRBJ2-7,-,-,CASSQGREVDEQYF,TGCGCCAGCAGCCAAGGCAGGGAGGTGGACGAGCAGTACTTC
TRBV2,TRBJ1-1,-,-,CASTISGPEAFF,TGTGCCAGTACGATATCAGGTCCTGAAGCTTTCTTT
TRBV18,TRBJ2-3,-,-,CASSPQRGRDTQYF,TGTGCCAGCTCACCACAAAGGGGGAGAGATACGCAGTATTTT
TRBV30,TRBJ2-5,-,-,CALGRGQTQYF,TGTGCCTTGGGCAGGGGCCAGACCCAGTACTTC
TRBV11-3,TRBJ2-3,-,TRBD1,CASSQGQESDTQYF,TGTGCCAGCAGCCAGGGACAGGAGTCAGATACGCAGTATTTT
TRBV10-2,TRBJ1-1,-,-,CASSDRTSEAFF,TGCGCCAGCAGTGACAGGACTTCTGAAGCTTTCTTT
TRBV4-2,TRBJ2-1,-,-,CASSQEPGESYNEQFF,TGTGCCAGCAGCCAAGAGCCGGGAGAATCCTACAATGAGCAGTTCTTC
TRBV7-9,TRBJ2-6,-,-,CASSLSGSSSGANVLTF,TGTGCCAGCAGCTTAAGCGGTAGCTCCTCTGGGGCCAACGTCCTGACTTTC
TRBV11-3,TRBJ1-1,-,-,CASSLQGSNTEAFF,TGTGCCAGCAGCTTACAGGGTTCGAACACTGAAGCTTTCTTT
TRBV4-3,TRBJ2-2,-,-,CASSQEGHTGELFF,TGCGCCAGCAGCCAAGAGGGGCACACCGGGGAGCTGTTTTTT